A single sample is the source of the 21 T cell receptor beta chains below, sequenced in a study of T cells in Graves' hyperthyroidism and ophthalmopathy. The source material, RNA transcripts, was used to amplify TCR beta CDR3 regions. First-round RT-PCR with HTBI primers amplified the TCR CDR3 region. One entry per CDR3 protein, called by TCRdb with MiXCR from the multiplex PCR reads. The sample comprises hundreds of thousands of distinct CDR3 sequences, roughly 14% of which are singletons, and about 12% rests with the top ten. Material for sequencing was blood. The origin of the receptors is a man younger than 30 with Graves' ophthalmopathy.

This clonotype occurred many times. The chain links TRBV5-1 to TRBJ2-7; 8 positions match TRBD1. V was pared by 2 bases and J by 5 bases, with 9 bases of the junction left unmatched. The CDR3 extends over 15 amino acids. CDR1 SGHRS and CDR2 YFSETQ come from the germline V gene. The CDR3 reads CASSLGETGAHEQYF. The DNA for the CDR3 is TGCGCCAGCAGCTTAGGGGAGACAGGGGCCCACGAGCAGTACTTC.

This clonotype was seen repeatedly, ten times or more. The chain links TRBV20-1 to TRBJ2-3; 12 bases match TRBD2. The CDR3 is 15 residues long. Germline CDR1 DFQATT, CDR2 SNEGSKA (reference sequence). The V gene end was trimmed by 3 bases and the J gene end by 0 bases; junction bases not matched to a gene: 1. CDR3 nucleotides: TGCAGTGCTAGTGGGACTAGCGGGAGCACAGATACGCAGTATTTT. This translates into CSASGTSGSTDTQYF.

The chain employs TRBV18 and TRBJ1-2; D is unclear. Germline CDR1 reads KGHSH; CDR2 reads LQKENI. This CDR3 is 18 amino acids long. With 3 bases removed from V and 4 bases from J, the gap between germline ends came to 24 bases. CDR3 sequence reads: CASSPPGGRLETFYGYTF. The CDR3 bases are TGTGCCAGCTCACCTCCGGGAGGCAGACTAGAGACTTTCTATGGCTACACCTTC.

This clonotype has a count of ten or more. V gene TRBV10-3 combines with J gene TRBJ1-2; 7 nucleotides agree with TRBD1. Trimming at V came to 3 bases and at J to 2 bases, leaving 3 bases not matched to a gene. This CDR3 comprises 14 residues. Germline V lookup: CDR1 ENHRY, CDR2 SYGVKD. CDR3 bases: TGTGCCATCAGTGAAGACAGGGTGAACTATGGCTACACCTTC. Amino acids: CAISEDRVNYGYTF.

In regard to this clonotype: A much larger clone lies a single base off, so this may be a read error. The genes are TRBV12-3 or TRBV12-4 and TRBJ1-1; the match to TRBD1 covers 8 bases. Trimming cost V 11 bases and J 3 bases; bases outside gene matches: 8. There are 13 residues in the CDR3. The CDR3, as DNA: TGTGCCGTCACGGGACAGGAGGACACTGAAGCTTTCTTT. This gives the protein CAVTGQEDTEAFF.

The chain combines TRBV10-3 with TRBJ2-1; D is perhaps TRBD1 or TRBD2 (5 bases each). The CDR3 spans 17 residues. V dropped 4 bases and J dropped 0 bases, with 16 bases sitting between them. Germline assignment: CDR1 ENHRY and CDR2 SYGVKD. CDR3 protein: CAISARSGPFSYNEQFF. The CDR3, as DNA: TGTGCCATCAGTGCTAGGTCGGGACCTTTCTCCTACAATGAGCAGTTCTTC.

V and J are TRBV14 and TRBJ2-1; 8 nucleotides agree with TRBD1. TRBJ2-7 matches the DNA end more closely, so the J call is doubtful. CDR3 length: 15 amino acids. The germline V gene has CDR1 SGHDN and CDR2 FVKESK. CDR3 DNA sequence: TGTGCCAGCAGCGTCTCTCAGGGGGCAGGCAATGAGCAGTACTTC. Protein: CASSVSQGAGNEQYF.

This clonotype was picked up many times. The V call is TRBV20-1, the J call TRBJ1-2, with 7 bases fitting TRBD1. V lost 5 bases to trimming and J lost 1 base; unmatched junction nucleotides: 10. CDR1 is DFQATT and CDR2 is SNEGSKA in the germline V gene (reference sequence). The CDR3 covers 15 residues. CDR3 amino acids: CSAPPTGWGNYGYTF. CDR3 in DNA: TGCAGTGCTCCCCCGACAGGGTGGGGTAACTATGGCTACACCTTC.

This clonotype occurred many times. The genes are TRBV3-1 and TRBJ1-2; no firm D call. This CDR3 contains 13 residues. Per germline, CDR1 LGHDT and CDR2 YNNKEL (reference sequence). The V end was cut by 7 bases, the J end by 4 bases, with 13 bases between. CDR3 protein: CASTPGPGYGYTF. CDR3 coding DNA: TGTGCCAGCACCCCCGGTCCCGGCTATGGCTACACCTTC.

The table lists this clonotype with many counts. The chain couples TRBV10-3 to TRBJ2-1; possible D gene TRBD2, 5 bases. In germline, CDR1 is ENHRY, CDR2 SYGVKD. CDR3 size: 13 residues. CDR3 residues: CARAADPYNEQFF. The CDR3 nucleotides read TGTGCTCGGGCAGCGGACCCCTACAATGAGCAGTTCTTC.

This clonotype was picked up many times. The CDR3 loop is CAWSPRWTGGYQPQHF. The CDR3 bases are TGTGCCTGGAGTCCACGATGGACAGGGGGCTATCAGCCCCAGCATTTT. J is TRBJ1-5 and V is TRBV30, with 11 nucleotides matching TRBD1. The ends lost 2 bases at V and 5 bases at J; junction bases unmatched: 8. The CDR3 has 16 amino acids. The V gene's germline CDR1 is GTSNPN and CDR2 SVGIG (reference sequence).

The sample holds a few counts of this clonotype. The rearrangement links TRBV12-3 or TRBV12-4 to TRBJ2-3; D gene unclear. The CDR3 length is 12 residues. Trimming took 4 bases from V and 6 from J, leaving 8 bases between them. The CDR3 here is CASSSSWDTQYF. DNA of the CDR3: TGTGCCAGCAGTTCCTCCTGGGATACGCAGTATTTT.

In this sample, this clonotype turned up many times. V is TRBV12-3 or TRBV12-4 and J is TRBJ2-5, with 10 nucleotides matching TRBD1. V shed 4 bases, J shed 4 bases, and the junction held 6 bases outside the gene matches. The CDR3 extends over 15 amino acids. For the CDR3, the DNA is TGTGCCAGCAGTTCGCGACAGGGGGCAGGAGAGACCCAGTACTTC. Translating it yields CASSSRQGAGETQYF.

There are many counts of this clonotype. The rearrangement joins TRBV6-1 to TRBJ1-2; D is uncertain. Between the trimmed V and J ends, which lost 8 bases and 12 bases, there was a span of 25 bases. The germline V gene has CDR1 MNHNS and CDR2 SASEGT. This CDR3 is built from 14 residues. This CDR3 is CASAVGRIGMNNTF. In DNA form, the CDR3 reads TGTGCCAGCGCAGTTGGCAGGATCGGAATGAATAACACCTTC.

This chain joins TRBV20-1 and TRBJ2-7; D gene uncertain. The CDR3 has 15 amino acids. Trimming removed 0 bases at V and 0 bases at J, with 12 bases between. Germline V gene sequence: CDR1 DFQATT, CDR2 SNEGSKA (reference sequence). CDR3 loop: CSARDPERSSYEQYF. DNA for the CDR3: TGCAGTGCTAGAGATCCTGAGAGGAGCTCCTACGAGCAGTACTTC.

V gene TRBV5-6 combines with J gene TRBJ2-5; D is uncertain. The CDR3 covers 14 residues. The germline gives CDR1 SGHDT, CDR2 YYEEEE. V lost 0 bases, J lost 1 base, and 7 bases lay in between. The chain's CDR3 is CASSLETVQETQYF. The CDR3 bases are TGTGCCAGCAGCTTGGAAACGGTCCAAGAGACCCAGTACTTC.

V and J are TRBV10-1 and TRBJ2-1; 13 bases align to TRBD2. This CDR3 spans 15 amino acids. Losses at the gene ends were 10 bases for V and 7 bases for J; bases not matched to a gene: 10. Germline V gene data show CDR1 as WNHNN and CDR2 as SYGVQD (reference sequence). The CDR3 bases are TGCGCCACCACGCTACTAGCGGGGGGGCGTAATGAGCAGTTCTTC. It specifies CATTLLAGGRNEQFF.

This clonotype was observed many times. The chain joins TRBV24-1 to TRBJ2-3; D is uncertain. The CDR3 consists of 14 residues. V lost 7 bases to trimming and J lost 0 bases, with 10 bases between them. In germline, CDR1 is KGHDR, CDR2 SFDVKD. The CDR3 protein is CATSQGLSTDTQYF. The CDR3 DNA sequence: TGTGCCACCAGCCAAGGGTTGAGCACAGATACGCAGTATTTT.

V and J are TRBV25-1 and TRBJ2-3; D is unclear. CDR3 length equals 17 residues. Between the trimmed V and J ends, which lost 1 base and 2 bases, there was a span of 16 bases. Germline V CDR1 and CDR2: MGHDK, SYGVNS. The DNA of the CDR3 is TGTGCCAGCAGTGAATCAGCCACGGACGTCCTCACAGATACGCAGTATTTT. Its protein is CASSESATDVLTDTQYF.

This clonotype was observed many times. The genes are TRBV12-3 or TRBV12-4 and TRBJ2-7, with D possibly called TRBD1 or TRBD2 (5 bases each). The CDR3 length is 13 residues. Trimming stripped 6 bases from V and 2 bases from J, with 11 bases between. The CDR3 nucleotides are TGTGCCAGCAGACCGGGACGGACCTACGAGCAGTACTTC. Its protein product is CASRPGRTYEQYF.

The CDR3 DNA sequence: TGTGCCAGCAGCCCAGGGGGATCATACGAGCAGTTCTTC. Protein sequence: CASSPGGSYEQFF. The V call is TRBV6-2 or TRBV6-3, the J call TRBJ2-7; TRBD1 matches 7 bases. Near its end, the DNA agrees better with TRBJ2-1, so the J call may be wrong. In germline, CDR1 is MNHEY, CDR2 SVGEGT. CDR3 size: 13 residues.